A single sample gave rise to the 25 T cell receptor beta chains below, sequenced in a study of human T cells and chemical hapten exposure. Time point specified: patch test 2, 6 weeks after DPC sensitization. Noted treatment: therapeutic diphenylcyclopropenone sensitization with weekly scalp DPC. One entry per CDR3 protein, called by TCRdb with MiXCR from the RACE reads. The repertoire includes 85,000 to 100,000 distinct CDR3 sequences, approximately 10% of them detected once, and about 2% sits in the top ten. The source was whole blood, collected in connection with sensitization to the hapten diphenylcyclopropenone (DPC). Every receptor here comes from a man aged 35 to 55 with alopecia areata. Some clones in this sample may be carry-over from other donors' samples.

The chain carries TRBV28 and TRBJ2-3; 7 nucleotides match TRBD1. The CDR3 spans 14 residues. J was trimmed by 0 bases and V by 6 bases; bases with no gene match: 3. Germline V gene sequence: CDR1 MDHEN, CDR2 SYDVKM. The CDR3 DNA reads TGTGCCAGCAGGACAGGGTCTAGCACAGATACGCAGTATTTT. Encoded protein: CASRTGSSTDTQYF.

The gene calls are TRBV28 and TRBJ1-2, with D hard to call. CDR3 length: 13 amino acids. In germline, CDR1 is MDHEN, CDR2 SYDVKM. Trimming removed 8 bases from V and 1 base from J, with 11 bases in between. In nucleotides, the CDR3 is TGTGCCAGCGAAGTCCGGGGTAACTATGGCTACACCTTC. Its translation: CASEVRGNYGYTF.

This clonotype occurred a few times. The chain recombines TRBV24-1 with TRBJ2-7; TRBD2 matches at 8 bases. The V gene end was trimmed by 4 bases and the J gene end by 4 bases; junction bases not matched to a gene: 17. The CDR3 extends over 18 amino acids. Germline-derived CDR1 and CDR2 are KGHDR and SFDVKD. CDR3 sequence: CATSERPGTKREKYEQYV. The CDR3, as DNA: TGTGCCACCAGTGAGCGGCCGGGGACGAAGCGGGAGAAATACGAGCAGTACGTC.

The table lists this clonotype with many counts. V and J are TRBV6-2 or TRBV6-3 and TRBJ2-5, with a tentative D call TRBD2 (6 bases). CDR3 length equals 11 residues. CDR1 is MNHEY, CDR2 SVGEGT, per germline. V dropped 4 bases and J dropped 12 bases, with 12 bases sitting between them. CDR3: CASSSGTDEYF. In DNA form, the CDR3 reads TGTGCCAGCAGTTCCGGGACTGACGAGTACTTC.

The V gene is TRBV7-6, the J gene TRBJ2-5; 11 bases agree with TRBD1. The germline CDR1 and CDR2 sequences are SGHVS and FNYEAQ. This CDR3 contains 16 residues. The junction had 7 bases not matched to a gene; V was cut back by 3 bases and J by 4 bases. The CDR3 coding sequence is TGTGCCAGCAGCTTGGACGGACAGGGGGCGGGAGAGACCCAGTACTTC. Encoded protein: CASSLDGQGAGETQYF.

V gene TRBV2 combines with J gene TRBJ2-4, with no clear D. Deletions cut 6 bases from V and 3 bases from J, with 12 bases between. The CDR3 runs to 14 residues. CDR1 SNHLY and CDR2 FYNNEI come from the germline V gene. CDR3 in DNA: TGTGCCAGCAGAGGTGAAGTTGGCAAAAACATTCAGTACTTC. Amino acids: CASRGEVGKNIQYF.

V and J are TRBV5-1 and TRBJ2-5, with a tentative D call TRBD1 (6 bases). Between the trimmed V and J ends, which lost 4 bases and 2 bases, there was a span of 15 bases. Germline V CDR1 and CDR2: SGHRS, YFSETQ. The CDR3 is 15 amino acids. The CDR3 DNA reads as TGCGCCAGCAGCCGGGACATGAATGGGCAAGAGACCCAGTACTTC. The encoded protein is CASSRDMNGQETQYF.

This clonotype was detected many times. The V gene is TRBV29-1, the J gene TRBJ2-1; D is possibly TRBD2 (6 bases). Germline V lookup: CDR1 SQVTM, CDR2 ANQGSEA. The V gene lost 0 bases and the J gene lost 8 bases, with 14 bases spanning the gap. There are 14 residues in the CDR3. CDR3 protein: CSVEDLGLPYEQFF. DNA of the CDR3: TGCAGCGTTGAAGACCTGGGACTGCCCTATGAGCAGTTCTTC.

This clonotype was picked up many times. The chain combines TRBV20-1 with TRBJ1-2; D might be TRBD1 (5 bases). CDR1 and CDR2 (germline): DFQATT, SNEGSKA (reference sequence). This CDR3 comprises 14 residues. Trimming stripped 0 bases from V and 7 bases from J, with 15 bases between. The CDR3 bases are TGCAGTGCTAGAGATGGGGGATTTCGGAGTGGCTACACCTTC. Its protein product is CSARDGGFRSGYTF.

In this sample, this clonotype turned up many times. The V gene is TRBV28, the J gene TRBJ1-2; tentatively, D is TRBD1 (5 bases). CDR1 is MDHEN and CDR2 is SYDVKM in the germline V gene. CDR3 length: 14 residues. The V and J ends lost 6 bases and 3 bases respectively, with 14 bases between them. The CDR3 region is CASSRAGQDYGYTF. As DNA, the CDR3 is TGTGCCAGCAGCCGGGCAGGGCAGGACTATGGCTACACCTTC.

This clonotype was seen repeatedly, ten times or more. The rearrangement links TRBV4-2 to TRBJ1-1, with 7 bases that match TRBD1. From germline, CDR1 is LGHNA and CDR2 YNFKEQ. J gave up 3 bases and V 4 bases, and 8 bases lay outside the gene matches. The CDR3 is 15 amino acids. The CDR3 DNA sequence: TGTGCCAGCAGCCCCCAGGGGGGTTGGTACACTGAAGCTTTCTTT. Protein sequence: CASSPQGGWYTEAFF.

In this sample, this clonotype turned up many times. The chain has TRBV28 and TRBJ1-2, with D possibly being TRBD1 (5 bases). The CDR3 consists of 14 residues. Germline CDR1 and CDR2: MDHEN and SYDVKM. V was pared by 6 bases and J by 3 bases, with 14 bases between. The CDR3 coding sequence is TGTGCCAGCAGCAGACAGAGTAGTTACTATGGCTACACCTTC. Protein sequence: CASSRQSSYYGYTF.

This clonotype was counted between two and nine times. The chain is built from TRBV27 and TRBJ2-2; tentative D call: TRBD1 (6 bases). Trimming removed 6 bases at V and 9 bases at J, with 14 bases between. The CDR3 has 13 residues. The germline V gene has CDR1 MNHEY and CDR2 SMNVEV (reference sequence). The CDR3 DNA sequence: TGTGCCAGCAGAGCAGGGGTGTACAGGGAGCTGTTTTTT. Protein: CASRAGVYRELFF.

The sample holds many counts of this clonotype. V usage is TRBV6-5 and J usage is TRBJ2-1, with D unresolved. Germline V CDR1 and CDR2: MNHEY, SVGAGI. V lost 0 bases, J lost 5 bases, and 17 bases lay in between. CDR3 length equals 17 residues. In DNA, the CDR3 is TGTGCCAGCAGTTACTCGAGGTTGGCTTCAGGAGACAATGAGCAGTTCTTC. This encodes CASSYSRLASGDNEQFF.

The chain employs TRBV7-6 and TRBJ2-3, with a weak D call TRBD1 (6 bases). Deletions cut 1 base from V and 9 bases from J, with 14 bases between. Germline CDR1 SGHVS, CDR2 FNYEAQ. This CDR3 contains 14 residues. The CDR3 sequence: CASSLEGQPGTQYF. The CDR3 nucleotides are TGTGCCAGCAGCTTAGAGGGACAACCAGGAACGCAGTATTTT.

The V and J genes are TRBV11-1 and TRBJ1-1; 9 bases map to TRBD1. V trimming: 4 bases; J trimming: 10 bases; junction bases outside the gene matches: 13. Germline lookup yields CDR1 SGHAT and CDR2 FQDESV (reference sequence). The CDR3 length is 15 residues. CDR3: CASSWDSGTGRVAFF. CDR3 DNA: TGTGCCAGCAGCTGGGATTCCGGGACAGGGCGAGTAGCTTTCTTT.

This sequence joins TRBV2 and TRBJ2-4; TRBD1 might be the D (5 bases). Trimming took off 8 bases at V and 0 bases at J, with 17 bases between the two ends. The germline V gene encodes CDR1 SNHLY and CDR2 FYNNEI. The CDR3 sequence is 16 residues long. The CDR3 sequence is CASERGTGLAKNIQYF. CDR3 nucleotides: TGTGCCAGCGAAAGGGGAACGGGTCTAGCCAAAAACATTCAGTACTTC.

The chain has TRBV5-1 and TRBJ2-5, with TRBD1 matching 12 bases. The length of the CDR3 is 15 residues. Per germline, CDR1 SGHRS and CDR2 YFSETQ. Trimming at V came to 2 bases and at J to 5 bases, leaving 4 bases not matched to a gene. The CDR3 DNA sequence: TGCGCCAGCAGCTTAGGGACAGGGGGCGTGGAGACCCAGTACTTC. This gives the protein CASSLGTGGVETQYF.

This clonotype has more than one count but fewer than ten. The chain couples TRBV14 to TRBJ2-4; D is undetermined. CDR1 is SGHDN and CDR2 is FVKESK in the germline V gene. CDR3 length: 12 amino acids. Trimming took 2 bases from V and 6 from J, leaving 5 bases between them. Written as DNA, the CDR3 is TGTGCCAGCAGCCAACTAGGAAACATTCAGTACTTC. The encoded protein is CASSQLGNIQYF.

This rearrangement joins TRBV5-1 to TRBJ2-3; D is unresolved. The germline V and J ends were trimmed by 0 bases and 3 bases, with 8 bases remaining between them. The CDR3 spans 14 residues. Germline values: CDR1 SGHRS, CDR2 YFSETQ. The CDR3 sequence: CASSLEYRTDTQYF. In DNA form, the CDR3 reads TGCGCCAGCAGCTTGGAGTATCGAACAGATACGCAGTATTTT.

In its sample, this clonotype was seen a few times. The chain employs TRBV30 and TRBJ2-1; possible D gene TRBD2, 6 bases. The V end lost 2 bases, the J end lost 10 bases, and 18 bases lay between the germline ends. This CDR3 has 14 residues. Looked up from germline, CDR1 is GTSNPN and CDR2 is SVGIG (reference sequence). The CDR3 DNA sequence: TGTGCCTGGAGTCTCGCGGGACTTAATAAGGAGCAGTTCTTC. Translated, it gives CAWSLAGLNKEQFF.

This chain joins TRBV19 and TRBJ2-5, with TRBD1 matching over 8 bases. J lost 3 bases, V lost 10 bases, and 4 bases had no gene match. Per germline, CDR1 LNHDA and CDR2 SQIVND (reference sequence). The CDR3 is 12 residues long. CDR3 DNA sequence: TGTGCCACTTCGGACAGGGAAGAGACCCAGTACTTC. Amino acids: CATSDREETQYF.

This clonotype was found a few times. The gene calls are TRBV6-5 and TRBJ2-5, with D perhaps matching TRBD1 (5 bases). The length of the CDR3 is 15 residues. CDR1 and CDR2 (germline): MNHEY, SVGAGI. The V end lost 4 bases, the J end lost 5 bases, and 17 bases lay between the germline ends. The CDR3 nucleotides read TGTGCCAGCAGTTCCGCGACCGAAGGGGTCGAGACCCAGTACTTC. This translates into CASSSATEGVETQYF.

This clonotype was counted many times. The chain recombines TRBV12-3 or TRBV12-4 with TRBJ2-1; TRBD2 matches at 14 bases. Trimming removed 1 base from V and 4 bases from J; junction bases left unmatched: 6. The CDR3 is made up of 18 amino acids. The CDR3 region is CASSLVIGTSGRYNEQFF. The DNA of the CDR3 is TGTGCCAGCAGTTTAGTAATAGGGACTAGCGGGAGATACAATGAGCAGTTCTTC.

The chain couples TRBV2 to TRBJ1-5; TRBD1 might be the D (6 bases). Germline V gives CDR1 SNHLY, CDR2 FYNNEI. V gave up 5 bases and J gave up 2 bases, with 13 bases separating them. This CDR3 is 15 amino acids long. This chain's CDR3 is CASSLGAIGNQPQHF. The CDR3 coding sequence is TGTGCCAGCAGTTTGGGGGCGATTGGCAATCAGCCCCAGCATTTT.